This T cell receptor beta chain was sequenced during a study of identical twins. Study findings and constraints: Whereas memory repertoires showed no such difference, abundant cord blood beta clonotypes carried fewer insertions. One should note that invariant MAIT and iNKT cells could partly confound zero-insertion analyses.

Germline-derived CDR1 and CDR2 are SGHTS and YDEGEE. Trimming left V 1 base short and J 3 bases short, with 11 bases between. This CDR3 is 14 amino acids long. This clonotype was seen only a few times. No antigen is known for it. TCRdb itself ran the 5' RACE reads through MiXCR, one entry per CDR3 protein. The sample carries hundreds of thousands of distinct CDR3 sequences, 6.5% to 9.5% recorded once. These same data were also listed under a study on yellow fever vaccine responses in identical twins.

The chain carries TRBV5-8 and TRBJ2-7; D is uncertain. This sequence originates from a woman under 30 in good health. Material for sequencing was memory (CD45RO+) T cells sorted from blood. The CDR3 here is CASSLTGEFYEQYF. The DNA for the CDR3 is TGTGCCAGCAGCTTGACCGGCGAATTCTACGAGCAGTACTTC. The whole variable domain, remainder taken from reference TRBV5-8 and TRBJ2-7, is EAGVTQSPTHLIKTRGQQATLRCSPISGHTSVYWYQQALGLGLQFLLWYDEGEERNRGNFPPRFSGRQFPNYSSELNVNALELEDSALYLCASSLTGEFYEQYFGPGTRLTVT.